This paragraph covers one T cell receptor beta chain sequence. This clone was detected once. Its antigen is unknown. No qualities accompany the bases; no much larger clone lies one base away. Participants in the prospective study were aged about 18 to 95 years, lived in about two dozen United States geographic areas, and enrolled through a virtual design. In the prospective study, cohorts were assigned on the basis of participant-reported clinical history obtained from a screening survey and a study questionnaire. ImmuneRACE Cohort 3 recovered participants were defined by two consecutive negative NP/OP PCR tests, healthcare professional clearance, or symptom resolution. In the prospective study, whole blood, serum and a nasopharyngeal or oropharyngeal swab were collected from each participant by mobile phlebotomists. Over a roughly 2-month period, participants in the prospective study had the option of providing additional blood draws and questionnaires. Before DNA extraction, prospective study blood samples were shipped either frozen or at room temperature.

The immunoSEQ Assay, a bias-controlled multiplex PCR, was used to amplify TCRbeta CDR3 regions from genomic DNA. For the original study's pipeline: Nucleated cell counts per sample were estimated from amplification of reference gene primers within the assay. To quantify the absolute abundance of each unique TCRbeta CDR3 rearrangement, sequence reads were collapsed and filtered. For each sample, productive Simpson clonality was calculated as the square root of Simpson's diversity index over productive rearrangements. In its TCRdb copy, this immuneACCESS table keeps in-frame sequences only and misses some clones. Where compared with another copy, unresolved V genes explain less than half of these, and the others have no known cause. V, J and clone size derive from that table, while D and trimming were established from the DNA sequence. This sample comprises a few hundred thousand clones, roughly 90% of them detected only once. Of the sample, about 0.93% falls within the top ten clones.

The CDR3 has 14 amino acids, counting the end cysteine and phenylalanine. Only the CDR3 region is kept as DNA, spanning 42 bases read in frame from base 1. According to the germline V gene (reference sequence), CDR1 reads SGHKS and CDR2 reads YYEKEE. Relative to germline, V is missing 4 bases and J is missing 7 bases, with 5 bases of the junction outside any gene match. The sample belongs to a study of blood T cell repertoires in COVID-19 (dated by TCRdb to the early 2020s). The study in broad terms: The collaborator samples originated in the United States, Italy and Spain and spanned the acute and convalescent phases of COVID-19. The prospective study material was composed of cDNA or gDNA derived from T cells, B-cell-depleted T cells, or PBMCs. The dataset comprised deeply sampled blood TCRbeta repertoires from subjects exposed to, actively infected with, or recovered from COVID-19. The repertoires were made available in a free public database intended to serve as a resource for research on the immune response to SARS-CoV-2. Samples were obtained from the ongoing ImmuneRACE study (first 160 participants) and from 950 to 1,500 subjects provided by 6 global collaborators. A de-identified subject ID, COVID-19 status, age in years and sex were almost always included in the sample metadata. Where HLA class I and class II types were available, the types were taken from metadata supplied by the sample provider, not from assay-based typing. Findings and caveats that apply to the study as a whole: How much clinical and demographic metadata was included differed by source and by participant, and the metadata was provided uncurated.

This TCR derives from a woman aged 25-40 years who had recovered from COVID-19. Sequencing was carried out using PBMCs or T cells enriched from blood (not recorded which). The chain is encoded by TRBV5-5 joined to TRBJ1-6, and TRBD1 aligns with 7 junction nucleotides. The sequence in DNA is TGTGCCAGCAGCCCGGACAGGCGGAATTCACCCCTCCACTTT. This encodes CASSPDRRNSPLHF.